This TCR beta chain was captured in a study of blood T cell repertoires in COVID-19. At the level of the study: Some COVID-19 samples were acute and others convalescent; all came from the United States, Italy and Spain. Sources were T cells, B-cell-depleted T cells, or PBMCs; the material itself was cDNA or gDNA.

Per the original data handling: Reference gene primer amplification in the assay estimated nucleated cell counts. Sequencing was performed with immunoSEQ multiplex PCR; in TCRdb, only in-frame clones are kept and a portion is missing. V and J calls and clone size are given by that table; D and trimming were obtained from the DNA. The table shows approximately 190,000 clones, with 70% to 90% occurring only once. The CDR3 runs to 14 residues. In germline, CDR1 is LGHNA, CDR2 YNFKEQ. With 4 bases clipped from V and 3 bases from J, the junction kept 2 bases outside the gene matches. The sample comprised peripheral blood. The origin of this receptor is a woman in her thirties or forties who had recovered from COVID-19. The chain has TRBV4-2 and TRBJ1-1; the match to TRBD1 covers 10 bases. The DNA of the CDR3 is TGTGCCAGCAGCCGACAGGGGGCTGACACTGAAGCTTTCTTT. Encoded protein: CASSRQGADTEAFF.